This paragraph reports one T cell receptor beta chain. Its antigen remains unidentified. This sample was taken from a study of cytomegalovirus exposure and HLA in healthy donors. Study as a whole: The 95 to 150 validation repertoires, a later analysis reported, used the same platform as the 666 first-cohort repertoires. Regarding the study as a whole: Using the classifier, cytomegalovirus status was reportedly diagnosed with high specificity and sensitivity. Most observed TCR sequences were rare, whereas some public TCRs were detected in many donors.

Germline values: CDR1 MNHEY, CDR2 SMNVEV (reference sequence). V lost 2 bases to trimming and J lost 0 bases; unmatched junction nucleotides: 10. The CDR3 extends over 20 amino acids. Assay used: immunoSEQ multiplex PCR; TCRdb lists only in-frame clones, some missing. The profile covers 110,000 or so clones, with approximately 86% appearing a single time and about 4.2% taken by the ten largest. J is TRBJ2-3 and V is TRBV27, with 14 bases fitting TRBD2. The TCR comes from a man younger than 30 in good health and CMV-seropositive. The sequenced sample was PBMCs. CDR3: CASSLVPPGLAGASTDTQYF. The CDR3 DNA sequence: TGTGCCAGCAGTTTAGTGCCTCCGGGACTAGCGGGGGCTAGCACAGATACGCAGTATTTT.